The 25 T cell receptor beta chains below all came from one sample that was sequenced in a study of CD8+ T cells in alopecia areata (dated by TCRdb to 2016 to 2018). The protocol used for the library was the immunoSEQ multiplex PCR assay. RNA was extracted from all samples and reverse transcribed into cDNA as template for TCR sequencing. Entries here come from immuneACCESS through TCRdb and include only in-frame sequences with V and J called. Some clones fail to appear in such tables; in the studies checked, an unresolved V gene covers under half of the shortfall, and the cause of the remainder is unknown. The table for this sample lists 200,000 to 250,000 clones; roughly 57% of them were counted only once. Around 0.44% of the sample rests with the top ten. According to the study, the label for this sample's time point signals: baseline before oral tofacitinib. Material: CD4+ T cells sorted from blood, obtained at week 0. Receptors originate from a human donor with alopecia areata.

This sequence joins TRBV6-5 and TRBJ1-1, with D tentatively TRBD1 (5 bases). The germline gives CDR1 MNHEY, CDR2 SVGAGI. The ends were cut back, 5 bases at V and 7 bases at J, with 14 bases in the middle. The CDR3 spans 13 residues. The CDR3 DNA reads TGTGCCAGCAGTCGACCTGACAGCTTTGAAGCTTTCTTT. Its protein is CASSRPDSFEAFF.

This sequence joins TRBV29-1 and TRBJ2-5, with 8 nucleotides matching TRBD1. The CDR3 loop spans 13 amino acids. V lost 7 bases and J lost 5; bases outside the gene matches: 9. In germline, CDR1 is SQVTM, CDR2 ANQGSEA. This CDR3 is CSASRQGSETQYF. The CDR3 coding sequence is TGCAGCGCCTCAAGACAGGGGAGCGAGACCCAGTACTTC. Filled out from reference TRBV29-1 and TRBJ2-5, the complete variable domain reads SAVISQKPSRDICQRGTSLTIQCQVDSQVTMMFWYRQQPGQSLTLIATANQGSEATYESGFVIDKFPISRPNLTFSTLTVSNMSPEDSSIYLCSASRQGSETQYFGPGTRLLVL.

The chain has TRBV7-9 and TRBJ2-3; 10 bases are a match to TRBD2. Germline V gene sequence: CDR1 SEHNR, CDR2 FQNEAQ (reference sequence). This CDR3 comprises 18 residues. With 4 bases clipped from V and 1 base from J, the junction kept 11 bases outside the gene matches. In nucleotides, the CDR3 is TGTGCCAGCAGCTCCAAAGCGGGGGGGCTCTCTGGCACAGATACGCAGTATTTT. Protein: CASSSKAGGLSGTDTQYF.

This clone was seen more than once but under ten times. The chain joins TRBV29-1 to TRBJ2-1, with D unclear. The V gene's germline CDR1 is SQVTM and CDR2 ANQGSEA. The CDR3 has 14 residues. Trimming shortened V by 3 bases and J by 4 bases, and 13 bases separated the two germline ends. The CDR3 loop reads CSVDKEVSYNEQFF. DNA for the CDR3: TGCAGCGTTGATAAGGAAGTCTCGTACAATGAGCAGTTCTTC.

This chain connects TRBV29-1 to TRBJ1-2, with a possible D match to TRBD1 (6 bases). The CDR3 is 14 amino acids. Trimming stripped 7 bases from V and 8 bases from J, with 23 bases between. Germline V gene sequence: CDR1 SQVTM, CDR2 ANQGSEA. In DNA form, the CDR3 reads TGCAGCGCGAACATGATGGGGGCAACGGTAGGCTACACCTTC. Amino acid sequence: CSANMMGATVGYTF. The full variable domain, completed using reference TRBV29-1 and TRBJ1-2, is SAVISQKPSRDICQRGTSLTIQCQVDSQVTMMFWYRQQPGQSLTLIATANQGSEATYESGFVIDKFPISRPNLTFSTLTVSNMSPEDSSIYLCSANMMGATVGYTFGSGTRLTVV.

CDR3 residues: CASSSGLRETQYF. As DNA, the CDR3 is TGCGCCAGCAGCTCGGGGTTGAGGGAGACCCAGTACTTC. The chain links TRBV5-1 to TRBJ2-5; the D gene is possibly TRBD2 (5 bases). Trimming took 3 bases from V and 5 from J, leaving 11 bases between them. The CDR3 contains 13 residues. CDR1 SGHRS and CDR2 YFSETQ come from the germline V gene. Looking up the rest from reference TRBV5-1 and TRBJ2-5 gives the full variable domain: KAGVTQTPRYLIKTRGQQVTLSCSPISGHRSVSWYQQTPGQGLQFLFEYFSETQRNKGNFPGRFSGRQFSNSRSEMNVSTLELGDSALYLCASSSGLRETQYFGPGTRLLVL.

V and J are TRBV30 and TRBJ2-4, with D maybe TRBD1 (5 bases). Trimming took 2 bases from V and 8 from J, leaving 13 bases between them. CDR3 length equals 13 residues. Looked up from germline, CDR1 is GTSNPN and CDR2 is SVGIG (reference sequence). In nucleotides, the CDR3 is TGTGCCTGGAGTTTAGGACACCTGGACATTCAGTACTTC. Translating gives CAWSLGHLDIQYF.

The chain links TRBV19 to TRBJ1-4, with TRBD1 matching over 10 bases. CDR3 length equals 16 residues. In germline, CDR1 is LNHDA, CDR2 SQIVND (reference sequence). V was clipped by 7 bases and J by 7 bases; unmatched bases: 12. For the CDR3, the DNA is TGTGCCAGTAATCGATCACCGGGACAGGGGACTGAAAAACTGTTTTTT. This gives the protein CASNRSPGQGTEKLFF.

This sequence joins TRBV5-6 and TRBJ2-1; possible D gene TRBD2, 6 bases. The CDR3 runs 14 residues. CDR1 SGHDT and CDR2 YYEEEE come from the germline V gene. Deletions cut 1 base from V and 7 bases from J, with 12 bases between. The CDR3 reads CASSLPGEWNEQFF. In nucleotides, the CDR3 is TGTGCCAGCAGCTTGCCGGGAGAATGGAATGAGCAGTTCTTC.

This chain uses TRBV5-6 with TRBJ2-7; tentative D call: TRBD1 (6 bases). CDR1 SGHDT and CDR2 YYEEEE come from the germline V gene. V was cut by 3 bases and J by 1 base, with 11 bases left in between. This CDR3 is built from 14 residues. The CDR3 protein is CASSWKDSSYEQYF. The CDR3 DNA sequence: TGTGCCAGCAGCTGGAAGGACAGTTCCTACGAGCAGTACTTC.

This clone was counted between two and nine times. This chain uses TRBV9 with TRBJ1-2, with D maybe TRBD1 (6 bases). CDR1 and CDR2 from the germline V gene are SGDLS and YYNGEE. The V end lost 0 bases, the J end lost 8 bases, and 23 bases lay between the germline ends. CDR3 length: 17 amino acids. CDR3 nucleotides: TGTGCCAGCAGCGTAGGAGGGTCGTCTGGGGGCGAATACGGCTACACCTTC. This codes for CASSVGGSSGGEYGYTF.

The CDR3 DNA follows: TGCAGCGTTGAGGGCAGAGAGACTGGAAACACCATATATTTT. This gives the protein CSVEGRETGNTIYF. V and J are TRBV29-1 and TRBJ1-3; D not resolved. Germline-derived CDR1 and CDR2 are SQVTM and ANQGSEA. The CDR3 extends over 14 amino acids. Trimming stripped 3 bases from V and 2 bases from J, with 11 bases between.

The genes are TRBV29-1 and TRBJ1-2; D is unresolved. Germline CDR1 is SQVTM and CDR2 is ANQGSEA. The V and J ends lost 3 bases and 0 bases respectively, with 5 bases between them. The CDR3 is 12 amino acids. Written as DNA, the CDR3 is TGCAGCGTTGAGGGTTCTAACTATGGCTACACCTTC. It codes for CSVEGSNYGYTF. Full variable domain (rest looked up from reference TRBV29-1 and TRBJ1-2): SAVISQKPSRDICQRGTSLTIQCQVDSQVTMMFWYRQQPGQSLTLIATANQGSEATYESGFVIDKFPISRPNLTFSTLTVSNMSPEDSSIYLCSVEGSNYGYTFGSGTRLTVV.

The J gene is TRBJ1-6, the V gene TRBV2; 12 nucleotides align to TRBD1. The V segment lost 8 bases and the J segment 10 bases; nucleotides outside the gene matches: 9. Per the germline V gene, CDR1 is SNHLY and CDR2 is FYNNEI. This CDR3 spans 15 amino acids. The CDR3 DNA reads as TGTGCCAGCGGATTAGGGACAGGGGGCGAATCACCCCTCCACTTT. Translated: CASGLGTGGESPLHF.

The chain carries TRBV6-5 and TRBJ2-2, with 9 bases identical to TRBD1. The V and J ends lost 7 bases and 0 bases, in that order; junction bases with no gene match: 3. The CDR3 is 15 amino acids. CDR1 and CDR2 (germline): MNHEY, SVGAGI. CDR3 loop: CASKRQGANTGELFF. In DNA form, the CDR3 reads TGTGCCAGCAAAAGACAGGGGGCGAACACCGGGGAGCTGTTTTTT.

The chain uses TRBV11-2 and TRBJ2-3, with D perhaps given as TRBD1 or TRBD2 (6 bases each). V lost 3 bases and J lost 0, with 10 bases in between. Germline-derived CDR1 and CDR2 are SGHAT and FQNNGV. The CDR3 extends over 15 amino acids. CDR3 sequence: CASSFRGPSTDTQYF. In DNA form, the CDR3 reads TGTGCCAGCAGCTTTCGGGGGCCCAGCACAGATACGCAGTATTTT.

Only one count was recorded for this clone. The CDR3 DNA is TGTGCCAGCAGCGTAGATGGACAGCTAAATCAGCCCCAGCATTTT. Encoded protein: CASSVDGQLNQPQHF. The V and J genes are TRBV9 and TRBJ1-5, with D possibly TRBD1 on 6 matching bases. This CDR3 comprises 15 residues. Trimming shortened V by 0 bases and J by 4 bases, and 11 bases separated the two germline ends. Germline V lookup: CDR1 SGDLS, CDR2 YYNGEE.

The CDR3 bases are TGTGCCAGCAGCTTGGGAGGGGATCGCATTCAGTACTTC. It is translated as CASSLGGDRIQYF. J is TRBJ2-4 and V is TRBV5-4; tentatively, D is TRBD1 or TRBD2 (5 bases each). The germline V gene encodes CDR1 SGHNT and CDR2 YYREEE (reference sequence). V was clipped by 0 bases and J by 9 bases, with 10 bases between them. This CDR3 is built from 13 residues.

CDR3: CASSRDRGVLETQYF. DNA of the CDR3: TGTGCCAGCAGCCGGGACAGGGGCGTTTTGGAGACCCAGTACTTC. The chain links TRBV5-6 to TRBJ2-5; 10 positions agree with TRBD1. The CDR3 runs 15 residues. The V segment lost 4 bases and the J segment 5 bases; nucleotides outside the gene matches: 8. Germline V gene sequence: CDR1 SGHDT, CDR2 YYEEEE.

This clone was seen a handful of times. The rearrangement joins TRBV7-2 to TRBJ2-3; D not resolved. The CDR3 is 13 residues long. The germline V gene has CDR1 SGHTA and CDR2 FQGNSA. V was trimmed by 1 base and J by 5 bases, leaving 7 bases between them. The CDR3 DNA reads as TGTGCCAGCAGCTTAGGTCCAGGAGATACGCAGTATTTT. Its translation is CASSLGPGDTQYF.

The chain uses TRBV7-9 and TRBJ2-2, with 8 bases aligning to TRBD2. The CDR3 totals 17 residues. The V and J ends lost 4 bases and 4 bases, in that order; junction bases with no gene match: 11. Germline CDR1 and CDR2: SEHNR and FQNEAQ (reference sequence). CDR3 protein: CASSSPSSGNSTGELFF. In DNA form, the CDR3 reads TGTGCCAGCAGCTCCCCGAGTAGCGGGAATTCCACCGGGGAGCTGTTTTTT.

The rearrangement joins TRBV6-6 to TRBJ2-5; D unclear. The CDR3 contains 12 residues. V lost 2 bases and J lost 4, with 5 bases in between. Germline CDR1 is MNHNY and CDR2 is SVGAGI (reference sequence). CDR3 loop: CASSYARETQYF. The CDR3 DNA reads TGTGCCAGCAGTTACGCAAGAGAGACCCAGTACTTC.

The J gene is TRBJ1-5, the V gene TRBV11-2, with TRBD1 matching over 8 bases. The CDR3 has 14 residues. V gave up 5 bases and J gave up 9 bases; unmatched junction bases: 9. The germline gives CDR1 SGHAT, CDR2 FQNNGV. The CDR3 DNA follows: TGTGCCAGCAGCCGCGACAGGGGTTACCGGCCCCAGCATTTT. Encoded protein: CASSRDRGYRPQHF.

V usage is TRBV29-1 and J usage is TRBJ2-3, with D maybe TRBD2 (5 bases). CDR1 is SQVTM, CDR2 ANQGSEA, per germline. This CDR3 contains 14 residues. V was clipped by 3 bases and J by 3 bases, with 13 bases between them. This CDR3 is CSVDSGLETDTQYF. The CDR3 region has the DNA TGCAGCGTTGATTCGGGGTTAGAAACAGATACGCAGTATTTT.

This clone was observed a single time. The CDR3 DNA reads TGTGCCAGCAGTGAAGGACAGATTCTTAACTATGGCTACACCTTC. This codes for CASSEGQILNYGYTF. The V gene is TRBV25-1, the J gene TRBJ1-2, with D perhaps matching TRBD1 (6 bases). This CDR3 comprises 15 residues. Trimming cost V 2 bases and J 1 base, with 11 bases left between them. Germline CDR1 MGHDK, CDR2 SYGVNS.